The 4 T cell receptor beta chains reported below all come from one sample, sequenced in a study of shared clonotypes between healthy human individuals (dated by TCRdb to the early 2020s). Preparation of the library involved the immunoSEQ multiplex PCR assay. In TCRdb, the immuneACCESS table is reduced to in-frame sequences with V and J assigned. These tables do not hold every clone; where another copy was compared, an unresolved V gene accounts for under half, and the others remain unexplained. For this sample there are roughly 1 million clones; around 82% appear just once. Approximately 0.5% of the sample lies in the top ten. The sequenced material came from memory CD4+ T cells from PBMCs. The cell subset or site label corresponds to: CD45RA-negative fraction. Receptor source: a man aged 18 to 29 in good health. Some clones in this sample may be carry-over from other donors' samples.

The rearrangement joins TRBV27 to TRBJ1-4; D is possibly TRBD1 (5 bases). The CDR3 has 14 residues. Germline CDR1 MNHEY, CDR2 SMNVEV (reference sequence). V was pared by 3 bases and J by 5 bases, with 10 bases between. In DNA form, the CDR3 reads TGTGCCAGCAGTTTTCAGGGAAAGAATGAAAAACTGTTTTTT. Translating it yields CASSFQGKNEKLFF.

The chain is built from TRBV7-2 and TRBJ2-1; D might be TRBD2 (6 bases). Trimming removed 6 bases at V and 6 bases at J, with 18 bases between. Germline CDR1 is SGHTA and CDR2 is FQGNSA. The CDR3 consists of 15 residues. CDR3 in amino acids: CASSARRGYGNEQFF. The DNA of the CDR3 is TGTGCCAGCAGTGCGCGGAGGGGATACGGCAATGAGCAGTTCTTC.

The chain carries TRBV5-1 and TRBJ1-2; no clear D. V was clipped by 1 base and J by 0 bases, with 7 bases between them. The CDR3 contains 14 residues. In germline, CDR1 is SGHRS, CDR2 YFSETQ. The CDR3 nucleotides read TGCGCCAGCAGCTTGTATATGTCTAACTATGGCTACACCTTC. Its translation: CASSLYMSNYGYTF.

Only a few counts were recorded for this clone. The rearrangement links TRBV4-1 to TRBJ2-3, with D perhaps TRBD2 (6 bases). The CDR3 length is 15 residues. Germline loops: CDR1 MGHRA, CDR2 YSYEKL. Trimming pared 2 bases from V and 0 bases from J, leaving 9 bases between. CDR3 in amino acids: CASSQTLASTDTQYF. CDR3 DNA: TGCGCCAGCAGCCAAACTCTAGCGAGCACAGATACGCAGTATTTT.